Each of the 27 T cell receptor beta chains below was sequenced from the same sample in a study of T cell responses to AZD1222 COVID-19 vaccine. Sequenced by immunoSEQ multiplex PCR; TCRdb stores in-frame clones only, minus some. Of roughly 120,000 clones listed, roughly nine tenths are singletons. The sample consisted of peripheral blood, taken on day 0 of AZD1222 vaccination. The receptors derive from an adult in good health.

The rearrangement uses TRBV3-1 (or the pseudogene TRBV3-2) and TRBJ2-7, with 8 bases lining up with TRBD1. V lost 4 bases, J lost 6 bases, and 2 bases stayed unmatched. The CDR3 length is 12 residues. Germline V gives CDR1 LGHDT, CDR2 YNNKEL (reference sequence). The CDR3 nucleotides are TGTGCCAGCAGCCGGACAGGGACCGAGCAGTACTTC. Translation gives CASSRTGTEQYF.

The gene calls are TRBV20-1 and TRBJ1-2; 8 nucleotides line up with TRBD1. Germline values: CDR1 DFQATT, CDR2 SNEGSKA (reference sequence). The CDR3 consists of 11 residues. V trimming: 5 bases; J trimming: 7 bases; junction bases outside the gene matches: 3. The CDR3 sequence: CSAADRAGYTF. DNA of the CDR3: TGCAGTGCTGCGGACAGGGCTGGCTACACCTTC.

This clone has only a few counts. The V call is TRBV14, the J call TRBJ2-1; 9 positions agree with TRBD1. The V gene end was trimmed by 4 bases and the J gene end by 7 bases; junction bases not matched to a gene: 11. Germline-derived CDR1 and CDR2 are SGHDN and FVKESK. This CDR3 spans 16 amino acids. The CDR3 sequence: CASSRTTGGAGNEQFF. As DNA, the CDR3 is TGTGCCAGCAGCCGGACTACAGGGGGCGCGGGGAATGAGCAGTTCTTC.

In its sample, this clone was seen once. V and J are TRBV10-2 and TRBJ2-1; D could derive from TRBD1 or TRBD2 (6 bases each). Germline V gene data show CDR1 as WSHSY and CDR2 as SAAADI. With 10 bases removed from V and 5 bases from J, the gap between germline ends came to 12 bases. The CDR3 spans 12 residues. The CDR3 sequence is CATEGGDNEQFF. CDR3 bases: TGCGCCACCGAGGGGGGAGACAATGAGCAGTTCTTC.

This chain connects TRBV7-2 to TRBJ1-5; maybe TRBD1 (5 bases). V lost 2 bases, J lost 11 bases, and 19 bases lay in between. CDR1 and CDR2 (germline): SGHTA, FQGNSA. This CDR3 comprises 15 residues. The CDR3 region has the DNA TGTGCCAGCAGCTTAAGTTCAGGGAGTTCCGGGACCCAGCATTTT. Translation gives CASSLSSGSSGTQHF.

This chain connects TRBV12-5 to TRBJ2-3; possible D gene TRBD2, 6 bases. This CDR3 comprises 18 residues. The ends were cut back, 1 base at V and 0 bases at J, with 17 bases in the middle. Germline lookup yields CDR1 LGHNT and CDR2 FRNRAP. CDR3 protein: CASGLARIQSGSTDTQYF. CDR3 sequence (DNA): TGTGCTAGTGGTTTGGCCCGGATTCAGAGCGGGAGCACAGATACGCAGTATTTT.

The V and J genes are TRBV12-3 or TRBV12-4 and TRBJ1-1; D ambiguous. This CDR3 region has 11 residues. With 6 bases removed from V and 6 bases from J, the gap between germline ends came to 8 bases. DNA for the CDR3: TGTGCCAGCAGCAGCGGGCCTGAAGCTTTCTTT. It specifies CASSSGPEAFF.

The rearrangement joins TRBV6-5 to TRBJ2-2; D gene unclear. The ends were cut back, 8 bases at V and 7 bases at J, with 11 bases in the middle. The germline V gene has CDR1 MNHEY and CDR2 SVGAGI. The CDR3 has 12 residues. The CDR3, as DNA: TGTGCCAGCTTTTCGGTGGGCGGGGAGCTGTTTTTT. It specifies CASFSVGGELFF.

CDR3 nucleotide sequence: TGTGCCAGCAGCTCCAGGTCCCAAGAGACCCAGTACTTC. This gives the protein CASSSRSQETQYF. The V gene is TRBV7-9, the J gene TRBJ2-5; D gene unclear. The CDR3 loop spans 13 amino acids. Germline values: CDR1 SEHNR, CDR2 FQNEAQ (reference sequence). Trimming removed 4 bases from V and 1 base from J, with 7 bases in between.

The count of this clone is one. The V and J genes are TRBV13 and TRBJ2-7; no clear D. This CDR3 contains 13 residues. Germline-derived CDR1 and CDR2 are PRHDT and FYEKMQ (reference sequence). V was cut by 6 bases and J by 2 bases, with 11 bases left in between. The CDR3 DNA reads TGTGCCAGCAGGAACGGTCTAGCCTACGAGCAGTACTTC. This sequence encodes CASRNGLAYEQYF.

The chain has TRBV5-4 and TRBJ2-7; 10 nucleotides agree with TRBD2. The CDR3 is 16 residues long. With V trimmed by 1 base and J by 7 bases, 11 bases remained unmatched. The V gene's germline CDR1 is SGHNT and CDR2 YYREEE (reference sequence). The CDR3 is CASSLITSGGVEEQYF. CDR3 DNA: TGTGCCAGCAGCTTGATCACAAGCGGGGGGGTAGAGGAGCAGTACTTC.

The CDR3 loop is CSVKLVRQYNEQFF. CDR3 coding DNA: TGCAGCGTAAAACTCGTCCGTCAGTACAATGAGCAGTTCTTC. This sequence joins TRBV29-1 and TRBJ2-1; D unclear. The CDR3 extends over 14 amino acids. Germline CDR1 is SQVTM and CDR2 is ANQGSEA. The germline V and J ends were trimmed by 6 bases and 4 bases, with 16 bases remaining between them.

The V and J genes are TRBV19 and TRBJ1-1; 7 nucleotides agree with TRBD1. CDR1 is LNHDA, CDR2 SQIVND, per germline (reference sequence). The length of the CDR3 is 14 residues. V lost 6 bases and J lost 0; bases outside the gene matches: 4. The CDR3 spells CASRRQGLNTEAFF. The CDR3 nucleotides are TGTGCCAGTAGGAGACAGGGCCTGAACACTGAAGCTTTCTTT.

This clone appeared a single time. The CDR3 coding sequence is TGTGCCAGCAGCTTAGGTCCGGGCCCCCCGAAGGGTGAAAAACTGTTTTTT. It codes for CASSLGPGPPKGEKLFF. The chain is built from TRBV7-2 and TRBJ1-4; D not resolved. V was pared by 1 base and J by 7 bases, with 19 bases between. In germline, CDR1 is SGHTA, CDR2 FQGNSA. This CDR3 spans 17 amino acids.

The chain carries TRBV10-3 and TRBJ1-2; the match to TRBD1 covers 11 bases. This CDR3 is built from 14 residues. CDR1 is ENHRY, CDR2 SYGVKD, per germline. V was pared by 6 bases and J by 6 bases, with 6 bases of the junction left unmatched. CDR3 in amino acids: CAIRGQGEYNGYTF. DNA of the CDR3: TGTGCCATCAGGGGACAGGGGGAATACAATGGCTACACCTTC.

This chain connects TRBV29-1 to TRBJ2-7; TRBD2 is a possible D gene (6 bases). Germline V gene lookup returns CDR1 SQVTM and CDR2 ANQGSEA. V lost 6 bases to trimming and J lost 5 bases, with 11 bases between them. This CDR3 contains 11 residues. The CDR3 loop reads CSVGDSDEQYF. DNA for the CDR3: TGCAGCGTGGGGGACTCGGACGAGCAGTACTTC.

The genes are TRBV7-3 and TRBJ1-1; D is uncertain. Germline assignment: CDR1 SGHTA and CDR2 FQGTGA. V lost 3 bases to trimming and J lost 1 base, with 6 bases between them. The CDR3 extends over 13 amino acids. The CDR3 is CASSFDGNTEAFF. The CDR3 coding sequence is TGTGCCAGCAGCTTCGACGGGAACACTGAAGCTTTCTTT.

The rearrangement joins TRBV2 to TRBJ2-1; 9 bases map to TRBD2. Germline trimming cut 6 bases from V and 7 bases from J; bases unmatched to any gene: 16. Looked up from germline, CDR1 is SNHLY and CDR2 is FYNNEI. CDR3 size: 17 residues. The CDR3 spells CASRDRREGQRINEQFF. Here the CDR3 DNA reads TGTGCCAGCAGGGACCGGCGGGAGGGCCAAAGGATTAATGAGCAGTTCTTC. The complete variable domain, with remaining parts taken from reference TRBV2 and TRBJ2-1, reads EPEVTQTPSHQVTQMGQEVILRCVPISNHLYFYWYRQILGQKVEFLVSFYNNEISEKSEIFDDQFSVERPDGSNFTLKIRSTKLEDSAMYFCASRDRREGQRINEQFFGPGTRLTVL.

This clone was recorded once. CDR3 in amino acids: CAISESGELFF. The CDR3 bases are TGTGCCATCAGTGAATCCGGGGAGCTGTTTTTT. V is TRBV10-3 and J is TRBJ2-2; no firm D call. The V gene lost 3 bases and the J gene lost 6 bases, with 2 bases spanning the gap. Germline assignment: CDR1 ENHRY and CDR2 SYGVKD. The CDR3 spans 11 residues.

The CDR3 nucleotides are TGCGCCAGCAATAAGGGACAGGGTTTTATCTACGAGCAGTACTTC. Residues: CASNKGQGFIYEQYF. This chain connects TRBV10-1 to TRBJ2-7; 9 nucleotides align to TRBD1. With 7 bases clipped from V and 3 bases from J, the junction kept 10 bases outside the gene matches. This CDR3 is built from 15 residues. Germline V gene lookup returns CDR1 WNHNN and CDR2 SYGVQD (reference sequence).

The genes are TRBV24-1 and TRBJ2-7; TRBD2 matches 9 bases. CDR3 length: 17 amino acids. Germline V gives CDR1 KGHDR, CDR2 SFDVKD. Trimming removed 6 bases from V and 0 bases from J; junction bases left unmatched: 11. The DNA for the CDR3 is TGTGCCACCAGTCCAGCGGGAGGCTCCTCAAGCTCCTACGAGCAGTACTTC. Translating gives CATSPAGGSSSSYEQYF.

The V call is TRBV18, the J call TRBJ1-2; 9 bases fit TRBD1. CDR1 KGHSH and CDR2 LQKENI come from the germline V gene. The J segment lost 8 bases and the V segment lost 8 bases, leaving 9 bases of the junction unmatched. CDR3 length: 13 residues. The CDR3 region is CASAPAGQGGYTF. The DNA for the CDR3 is TGTGCCAGCGCGCCCGCGGGACAGGGAGGCTACACCTTC.

The V gene is TRBV7-8, the J gene TRBJ2-7; 8 bases agree with TRBD1. V trimming: 4 bases; J trimming: 6 bases; junction bases outside the gene matches: 11. The length of the CDR3 is 15 residues. CDR1 is SGHVS, CDR2 FQNEAQ, per germline. CDR3 sequence: CASSSRTGSAFEQYF. In DNA, the CDR3 is TGTGCCAGCAGCTCCAGGACAGGGAGCGCCTTCGAGCAGTACTTC.

The V gene is TRBV29-1, the J gene TRBJ2-7; D is possibly TRBD1 or TRBD2 (5 bases each). The CDR3 runs to 13 residues. Germline CDR1 SQVTM, CDR2 ANQGSEA. Trimming removed 4 bases at V and 9 bases at J, with 19 bases between. CDR3 coding DNA: TGCAGCGTTGCGCAGCGTGGTATTGGGGGGCAGTACTTC. It translates to CSVAQRGIGGQYF.

The chain employs TRBV7-6 and TRBJ2-7, with TRBD2 matching over 8 bases. Trimming removed 6 bases from V and 4 bases from J; junction bases left unmatched: 14. The CDR3 spans 16 residues. Per germline, CDR1 SGHVS and CDR2 FNYEAQ. This chain's CDR3 is CASSQGRAGEGYEQYF. CDR3 bases: TGTGCCAGCAGTCAGGGGAGAGCGGGAGAGGGGTACGAGCAGTACTTC. The whole variable domain, filled in from reference TRBV7-6 and TRBJ2-7, reads GAGVSQSPRYKVTKRGQDVALRCDPISGHVSLYWYRQALGQGPEFLTYFNYEAQQDKSGLPNDRFSAERPEGSISTLTIQRTEQRDSAMYRCASSQGRAGEGYEQYFGPGTRLTVT.

The rearrangement links TRBV5-1 to TRBJ1-2, with TRBD1 identical over 10 bases. V was clipped by 4 bases and J by 3 bases; unmatched bases: 9. CDR1 is SGHRS, CDR2 YFSETQ, per germline. The CDR3 consists of 16 residues. The CDR3 region is CASSLRTGGTDYGYTF. Written as DNA, the CDR3 is TGCGCCAGCAGCCTGAGGACAGGGGGGACCGACTATGGCTACACCTTC.

The rearrangement links TRBV9 to TRBJ2-3; 7 bases agree with TRBD2. Germline V gene sequence: CDR1 SGDLS, CDR2 YYNGEE. After removal of 0 bases from V and 2 bases from J, the junction contained 9 bases not matched to a gene. There are 17 residues in the CDR3. CDR3 loop: CASSVEGGRGLTDTQYF. As DNA, the CDR3 is TGTGCCAGCAGCGTAGAGGGTGGGAGGGGCCTCACAGATACGCAGTATTTT.